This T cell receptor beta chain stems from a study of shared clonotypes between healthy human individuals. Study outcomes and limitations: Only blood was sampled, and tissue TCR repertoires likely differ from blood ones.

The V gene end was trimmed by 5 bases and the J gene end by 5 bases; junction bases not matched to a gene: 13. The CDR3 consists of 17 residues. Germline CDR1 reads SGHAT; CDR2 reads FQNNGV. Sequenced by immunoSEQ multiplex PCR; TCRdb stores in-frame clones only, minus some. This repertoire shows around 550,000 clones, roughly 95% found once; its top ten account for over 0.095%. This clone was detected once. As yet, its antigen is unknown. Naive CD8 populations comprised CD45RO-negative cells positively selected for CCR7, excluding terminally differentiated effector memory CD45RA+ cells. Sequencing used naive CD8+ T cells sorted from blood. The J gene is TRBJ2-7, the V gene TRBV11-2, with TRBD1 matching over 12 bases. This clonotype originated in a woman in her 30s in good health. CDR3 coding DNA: TGTGCCAGCAGCCAACACCCCGGGACAGGGGGCGGGCACGAGCAGTACTTC. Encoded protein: CASSQHPGTGGGHEQYF.